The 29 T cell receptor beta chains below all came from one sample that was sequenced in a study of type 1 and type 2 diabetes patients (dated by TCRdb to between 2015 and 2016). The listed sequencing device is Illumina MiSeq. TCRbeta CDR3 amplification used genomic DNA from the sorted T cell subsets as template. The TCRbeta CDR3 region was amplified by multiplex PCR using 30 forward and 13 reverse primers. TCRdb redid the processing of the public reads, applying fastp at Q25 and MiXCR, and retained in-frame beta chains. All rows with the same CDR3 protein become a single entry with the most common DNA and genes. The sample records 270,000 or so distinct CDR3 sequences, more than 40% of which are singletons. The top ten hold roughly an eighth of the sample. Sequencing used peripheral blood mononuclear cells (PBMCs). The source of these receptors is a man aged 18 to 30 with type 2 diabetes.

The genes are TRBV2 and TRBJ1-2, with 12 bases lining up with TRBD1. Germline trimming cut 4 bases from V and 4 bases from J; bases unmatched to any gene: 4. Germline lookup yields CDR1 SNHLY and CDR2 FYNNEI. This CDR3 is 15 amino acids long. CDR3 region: CASSGDRGRPYGYTF. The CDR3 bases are TGTGCCAGCAGTGGGGACAGGGGGCGTCCCTATGGCTACACCTTC.

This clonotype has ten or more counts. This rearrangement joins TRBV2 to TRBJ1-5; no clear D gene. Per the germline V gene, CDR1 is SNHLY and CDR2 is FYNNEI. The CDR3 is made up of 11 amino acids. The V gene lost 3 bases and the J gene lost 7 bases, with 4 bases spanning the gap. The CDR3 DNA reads TGTGCCAGCAGTGATGGCCAGCCCCAGCATTTT. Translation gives CASSDGQPQHF. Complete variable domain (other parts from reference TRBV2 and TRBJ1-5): EPEVTQTPSHQVTQMGQEVILRCVPISNHLYFYWYRQILGQKVEFLVSFYNNEISEKSEIFDDQFSVERPDGSNFTLKIRSTKLEDSAMYFCASSDGQPQHFGDGTRLSIL.

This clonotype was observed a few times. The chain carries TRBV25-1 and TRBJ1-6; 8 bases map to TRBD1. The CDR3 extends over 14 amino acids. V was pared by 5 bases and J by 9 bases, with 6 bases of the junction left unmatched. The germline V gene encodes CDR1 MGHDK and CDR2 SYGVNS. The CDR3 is CASSQGAWGSPLHF. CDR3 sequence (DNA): TGTGCCAGCAGTCAGGGGGCTTGGGGTTCACCCCTCCACTTT.

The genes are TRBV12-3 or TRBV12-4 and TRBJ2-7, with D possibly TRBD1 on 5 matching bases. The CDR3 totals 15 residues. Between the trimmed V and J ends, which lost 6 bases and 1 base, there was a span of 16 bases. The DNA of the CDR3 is TGTGCCAGCAGCCCCGGACACCGCCAATCCTACGAGCAGTACTTC. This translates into CASSPGHRQSYEQYF.

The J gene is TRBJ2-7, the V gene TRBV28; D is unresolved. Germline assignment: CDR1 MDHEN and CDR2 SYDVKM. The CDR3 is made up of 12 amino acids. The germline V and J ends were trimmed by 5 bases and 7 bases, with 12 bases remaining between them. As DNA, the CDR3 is TGTGCCAGCAGTCTCTCCACAGAGGAGCAGTACTTC. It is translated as CASSLSTEEQYF. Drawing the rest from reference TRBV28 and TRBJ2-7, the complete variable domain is DVKVTQSSRYLVKRTGEKVFLECVQDMDHENMFWYRQDPGLGLRLIYFSYDVKMKEKGDIPEGYSVSREKKERFSLILESASTNQTSMYLCASSLSTEEQYFGPGTRLTVT.

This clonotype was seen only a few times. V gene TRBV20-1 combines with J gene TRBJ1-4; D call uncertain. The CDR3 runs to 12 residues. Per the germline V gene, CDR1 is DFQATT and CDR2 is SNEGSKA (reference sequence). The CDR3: CSAGGWQEKLFF. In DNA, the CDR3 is TGCAGCGCGGGCGGGTGGCAGGAAAAACTGTTTTTT.

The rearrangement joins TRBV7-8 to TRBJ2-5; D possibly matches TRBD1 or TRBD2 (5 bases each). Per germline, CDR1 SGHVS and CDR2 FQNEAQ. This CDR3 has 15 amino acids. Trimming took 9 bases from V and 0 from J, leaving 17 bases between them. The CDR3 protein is CASSEGRQYQETQYF. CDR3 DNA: TGTGCCAGTAGTGAGGGACGACAGTACCAAGAGACCCAGTACTTC. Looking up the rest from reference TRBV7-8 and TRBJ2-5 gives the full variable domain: GAGVSQSPRYKVAKRGQDVALRCDPISGHVSLFWYQQALGQGPEFLTYFQNEAQLDKSGLPSDRFFAERPEGSVSTLKIQRTQQEDSAVYLCASSEGRQYQETQYFGPGTRLLVL.

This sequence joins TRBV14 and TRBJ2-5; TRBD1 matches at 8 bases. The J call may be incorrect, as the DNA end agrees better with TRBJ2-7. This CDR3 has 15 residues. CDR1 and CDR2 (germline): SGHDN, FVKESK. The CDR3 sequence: CASSPGTGGTYEQYF. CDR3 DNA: TGTGCCAGCAGCCCAGGGACAGGAGGTACCTACGAGCAGTACTTC.

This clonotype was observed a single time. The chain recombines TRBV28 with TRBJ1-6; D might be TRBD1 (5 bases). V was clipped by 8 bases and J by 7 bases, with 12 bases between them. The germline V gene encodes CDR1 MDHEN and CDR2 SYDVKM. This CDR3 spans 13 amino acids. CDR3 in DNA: TGTGCCAGCGGAATGAGGGGCAATTCACCCCTCCACTTT. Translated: CASGMRGNSPLHF.

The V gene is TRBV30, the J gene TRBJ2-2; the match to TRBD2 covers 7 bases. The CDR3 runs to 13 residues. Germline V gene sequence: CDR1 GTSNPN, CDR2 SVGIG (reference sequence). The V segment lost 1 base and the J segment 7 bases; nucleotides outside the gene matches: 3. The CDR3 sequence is CAWSGLANGELFF. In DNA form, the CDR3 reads TGTGCCTGGAGTGGACTAGCTAACGGGGAGCTGTTTTTT.

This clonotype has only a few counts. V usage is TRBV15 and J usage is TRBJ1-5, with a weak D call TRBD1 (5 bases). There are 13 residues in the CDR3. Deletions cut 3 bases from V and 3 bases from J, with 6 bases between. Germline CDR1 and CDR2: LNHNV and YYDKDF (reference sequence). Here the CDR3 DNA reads TGTGCCACCAGCAGGACAGACAATCAGCCCCAGCATTTT. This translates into CATSRTDNQPQHF.

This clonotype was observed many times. The DNA for the CDR3 is TGTGCCATCGGGAACAGCTCCTACGAGCAGTACTTC. This gives the protein CAIGNSSYEQYF. This chain uses TRBV10-3 with TRBJ2-7; no clear D gene. This CDR3 spans 12 amino acids. Germline V lookup: CDR1 ENHRY, CDR2 SYGVKD. V lost 8 bases, J lost 0 bases, and 8 bases lay in between.

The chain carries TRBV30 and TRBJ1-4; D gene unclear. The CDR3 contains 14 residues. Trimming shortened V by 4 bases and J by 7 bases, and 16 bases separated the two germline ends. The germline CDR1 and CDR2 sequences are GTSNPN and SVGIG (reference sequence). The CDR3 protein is CAWTSAAGSEKLFF. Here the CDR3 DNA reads TGTGCCTGGACTTCGGCTGCGGGGTCTGAAAAACTGTTTTTT.

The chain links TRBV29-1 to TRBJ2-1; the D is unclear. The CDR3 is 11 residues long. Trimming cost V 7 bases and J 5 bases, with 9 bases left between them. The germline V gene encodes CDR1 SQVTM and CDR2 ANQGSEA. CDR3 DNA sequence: TGCAGCGCCGGCGACGACAATGAGCAGTTCTTC. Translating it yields CSAGDDNEQFF.

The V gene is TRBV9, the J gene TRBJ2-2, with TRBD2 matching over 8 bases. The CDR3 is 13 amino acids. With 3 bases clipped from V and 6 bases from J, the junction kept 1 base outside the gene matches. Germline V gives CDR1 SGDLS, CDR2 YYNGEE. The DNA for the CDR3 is TGTGCCAGCAGCGGTAGCGGGGCCGGGGAGCTGTTTTTT. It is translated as CASSGSGAGELFF.

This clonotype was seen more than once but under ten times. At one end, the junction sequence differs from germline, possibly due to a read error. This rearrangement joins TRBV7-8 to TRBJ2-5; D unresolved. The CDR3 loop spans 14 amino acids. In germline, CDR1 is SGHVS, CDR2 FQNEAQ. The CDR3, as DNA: TGTGCCAACAGCTTAGCTGGGTTGGGAGAGACCCAGTACTTC. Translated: CANSLAGLGETQYF.

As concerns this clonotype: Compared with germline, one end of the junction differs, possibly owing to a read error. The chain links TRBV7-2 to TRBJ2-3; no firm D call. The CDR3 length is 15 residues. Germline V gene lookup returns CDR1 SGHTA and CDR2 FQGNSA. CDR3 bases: TGCGCCAGCAGCCTCATCGGGTCACCAGCGGATACGCAGTATTTT. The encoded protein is CASSLIGSPADTQYF. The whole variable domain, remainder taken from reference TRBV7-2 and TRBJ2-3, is GAGVSQSPSNKVTEKGKDVELRCDPISGHTALYWYRQSLGQGLEFLIYFQGNSAPDKSGLPSDRFSAERTGGSVSTLTIQRTQQEDSAVYLCASSLIGSPADTQYFGPGTRLTVL.

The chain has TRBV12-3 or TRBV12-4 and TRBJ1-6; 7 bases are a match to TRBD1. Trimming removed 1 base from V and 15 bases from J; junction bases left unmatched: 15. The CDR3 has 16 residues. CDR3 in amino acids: CASSLVPGGPGNHLHF. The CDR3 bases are TGTGCCAGCAGTTTAGTCCCAGGGGGGCCCGGTAATCACCTCCACTTT.

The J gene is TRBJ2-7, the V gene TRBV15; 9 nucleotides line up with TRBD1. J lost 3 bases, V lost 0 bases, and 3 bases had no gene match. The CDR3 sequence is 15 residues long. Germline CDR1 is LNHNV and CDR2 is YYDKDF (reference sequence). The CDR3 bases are TGTGCCACCAGCAGAGATCGGGGACAGGGCTACGAGCAGTACTTC. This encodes CATSRDRGQGYEQYF.

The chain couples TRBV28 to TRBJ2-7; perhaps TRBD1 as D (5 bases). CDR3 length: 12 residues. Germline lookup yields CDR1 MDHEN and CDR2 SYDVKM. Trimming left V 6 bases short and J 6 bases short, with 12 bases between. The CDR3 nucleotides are TGTGCCAGCAGCAAAGACAGTCCCGAGCAGTACTTC. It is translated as CASSKDSPEQYF.

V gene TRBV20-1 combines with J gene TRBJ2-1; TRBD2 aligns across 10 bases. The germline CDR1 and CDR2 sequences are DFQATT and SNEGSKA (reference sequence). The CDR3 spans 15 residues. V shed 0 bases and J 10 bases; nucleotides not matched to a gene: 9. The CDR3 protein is CSARDGTSARTEQFF. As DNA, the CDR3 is TGCAGTGCTAGAGACGGGACTAGCGCCAGAACCGAGCAGTTCTTC.

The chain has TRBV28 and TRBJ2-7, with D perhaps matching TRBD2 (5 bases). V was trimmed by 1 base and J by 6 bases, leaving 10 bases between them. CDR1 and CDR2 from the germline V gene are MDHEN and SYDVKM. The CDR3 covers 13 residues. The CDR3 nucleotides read TGTGCCAGCAGTTTATCGAGAGCGGCCGAGCAGTACTTC. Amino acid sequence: CASSLSRAAEQYF.

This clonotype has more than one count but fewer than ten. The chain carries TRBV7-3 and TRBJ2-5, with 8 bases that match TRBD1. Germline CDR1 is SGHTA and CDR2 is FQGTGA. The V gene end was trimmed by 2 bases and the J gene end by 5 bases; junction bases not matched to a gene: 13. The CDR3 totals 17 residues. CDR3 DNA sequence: TGTGCCAGCAGCTTAGACCCTCAACTAGGACAGGGTGAGACCCAGTACTTC. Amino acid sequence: CASSLDPQLGQGETQYF.

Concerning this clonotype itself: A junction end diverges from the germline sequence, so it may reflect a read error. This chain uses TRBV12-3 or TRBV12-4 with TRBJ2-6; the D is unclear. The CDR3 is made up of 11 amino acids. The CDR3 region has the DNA TGTGCCAGCAGACGGGCCAACGTCCGGACTTTC. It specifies CASRRANVRTF.

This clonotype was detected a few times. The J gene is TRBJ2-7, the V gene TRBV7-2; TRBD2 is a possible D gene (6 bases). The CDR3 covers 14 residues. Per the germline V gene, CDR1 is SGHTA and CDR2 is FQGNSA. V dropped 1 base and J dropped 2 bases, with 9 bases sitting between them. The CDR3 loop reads CASSLDGGAYEQYF. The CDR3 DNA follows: TGTGCCAGCAGCTTAGACGGGGGTGCCTACGAGCAGTACTTC.

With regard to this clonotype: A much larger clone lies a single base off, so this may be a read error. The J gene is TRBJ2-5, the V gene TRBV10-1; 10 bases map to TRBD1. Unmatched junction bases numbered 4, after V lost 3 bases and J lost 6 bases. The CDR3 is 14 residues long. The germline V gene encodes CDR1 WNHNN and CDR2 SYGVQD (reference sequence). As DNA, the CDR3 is TGCGCCAGCAGTGACGGGACAGGGGATAAGACCCAGTACTTC. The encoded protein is CASSDGTGDKTQYF.

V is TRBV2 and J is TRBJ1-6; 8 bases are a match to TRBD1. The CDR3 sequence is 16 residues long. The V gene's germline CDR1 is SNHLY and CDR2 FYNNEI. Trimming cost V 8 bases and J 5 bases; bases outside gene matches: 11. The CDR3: CASLKDRALNNSPLHF. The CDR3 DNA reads TGTGCCAGCCTCAAGGACAGGGCCCTTAATAATTCACCCCTCCACTTT.

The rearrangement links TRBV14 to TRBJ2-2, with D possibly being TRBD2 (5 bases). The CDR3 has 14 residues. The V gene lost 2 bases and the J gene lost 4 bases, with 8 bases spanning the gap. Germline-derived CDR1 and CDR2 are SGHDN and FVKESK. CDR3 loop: CASSQYRGTGELFF. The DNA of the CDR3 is TGTGCCAGCAGCCAATATCGGGGCACCGGGGAGCTGTTTTTT.

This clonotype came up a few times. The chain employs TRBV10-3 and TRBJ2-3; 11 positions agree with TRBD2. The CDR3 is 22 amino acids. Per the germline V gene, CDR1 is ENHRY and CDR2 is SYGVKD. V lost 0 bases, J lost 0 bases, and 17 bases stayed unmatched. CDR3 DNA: TGTGCCATCAGTGAGTCAGGATGGCCGGGTAGCGGGAGGGAAGTGAGCACAGATACGCAGTATTTT. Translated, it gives CAISESGWPGSGREVSTDTQYF.